This TCR beta chain was obtained from a study of blood T cell repertoires in COVID-19. Whole-study context: Samples came from the United States, Italy and Spain, spanning acute and convalescent COVID-19. Sources were T cells, B-cell-depleted T cells, or PBMCs; the material itself was cDNA or gDNA.

V lost 7 bases and J lost 8, with 26 bases in between. The CDR3 sequence is 17 residues long. Germline CDR1 and CDR2: SEHNR and FQNEAQ (reference sequence). In the original workflow: Researchers report that nucleated cell counts were estimated from reference gene primer amplification. Data came from immunoSEQ multiplex PCR; TCRdb stores just in-frame clones and leaves some out. D and trimming come from the DNA, and the V and J calls and clone size come from that table. This table holds some 98,000 clones, almost 85% found once. This rearrangement joins TRBV7-9 to TRBJ1-4, with D maybe TRBD1 (5 bases). This sequence originates from a man aged 70-80 years with acute or convalescent COVID-19. Sequenced input: peripheral blood. The CDR3 spells CASNFGTGRGVREKLFF. The CDR3 DNA reads as TGTGCCAGCAACTTCGGAACCGGTCGGGGGGTTCGCGAAAAACTGTTTTTT.